This T cell receptor beta chain was captured in a study of blood T cell repertoires in COVID-19. Study background: Samples representing acute and convalescent COVID-19 were sourced from the United States, Italy and Spain. The cDNA or gDNA used as material had been derived from T cells, B-cell-depleted T cells, or PBMCs.

Sequencing was performed with immunoSEQ multiplex PCR; in TCRdb, only in-frame clones are kept and a portion is missing. The repertoire holds over 25,000 clones, with 85% as singletons. V lost 6 bases and J lost 4, with 6 bases in between. The CDR3 is 11 residues long. Germline CDR1 is MNHNY and CDR2 is SVGAGI (reference sequence). The V gene is TRBV6-6, the J gene TRBJ1-1, with a tentative D call TRBD1 (5 bases). The TCR was taken from a man in his sixties with active COVID-19. Sequencing input: peripheral blood. Written as DNA, the CDR3 is TGTGCCAGCAGCCAGGGCACTGAAGCTTTCTTT. It yields the protein CASSQGTEAFF.